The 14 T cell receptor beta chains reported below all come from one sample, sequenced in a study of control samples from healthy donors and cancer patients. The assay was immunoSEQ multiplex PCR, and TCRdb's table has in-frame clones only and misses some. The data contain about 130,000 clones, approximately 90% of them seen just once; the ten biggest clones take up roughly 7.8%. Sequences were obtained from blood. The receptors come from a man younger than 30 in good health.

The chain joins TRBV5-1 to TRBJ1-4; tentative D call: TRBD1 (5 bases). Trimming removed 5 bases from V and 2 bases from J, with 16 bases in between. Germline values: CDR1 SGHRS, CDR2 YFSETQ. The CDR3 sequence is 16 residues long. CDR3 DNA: TGCGCCAGCAGGAGTGGGGGGATCGAGACTAATGAAAAACTGTTTTTT. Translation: CASRSGGIETNEKLFF. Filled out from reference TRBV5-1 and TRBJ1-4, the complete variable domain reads KAGVTQTPRYLIKTRGQQVTLSCSPISGHRSVSWYQQTPGQGLQFLFEYFSETQRNKGNFPGRFSGRQFSNSRSEMNVSTLELGDSALYLCASRSGGIETNEKLFFGSGTQLSVL.

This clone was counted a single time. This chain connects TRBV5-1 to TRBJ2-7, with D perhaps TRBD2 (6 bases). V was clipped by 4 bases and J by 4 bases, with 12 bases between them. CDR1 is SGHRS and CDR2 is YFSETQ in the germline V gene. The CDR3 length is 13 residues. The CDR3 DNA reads TGCGCCAGCAGCCGGCCGGGACTGTACGAGCAGTACTTC. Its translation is CASSRPGLYEQYF.

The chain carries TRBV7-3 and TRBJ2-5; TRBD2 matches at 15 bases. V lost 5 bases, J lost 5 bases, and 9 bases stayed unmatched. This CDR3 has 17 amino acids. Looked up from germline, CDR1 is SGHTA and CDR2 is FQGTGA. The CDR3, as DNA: TGTGCCAGCAGCCCAGGACTAGCGGGGGGGTCGGGCGAGACCCAGTACTTC. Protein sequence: CASSPGLAGGSGETQYF. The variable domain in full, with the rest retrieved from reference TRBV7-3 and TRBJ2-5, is GAGVSQTPSNKVTEKGKYVELRCDPISGHTALYWYRQSLGQGPEFLIYFQGTGAADDSGLPNDRFFAVRPEGSVSTLKIQRTERGDSAVYLCASSPGLAGGSGETQYFGPGTRLLVL.

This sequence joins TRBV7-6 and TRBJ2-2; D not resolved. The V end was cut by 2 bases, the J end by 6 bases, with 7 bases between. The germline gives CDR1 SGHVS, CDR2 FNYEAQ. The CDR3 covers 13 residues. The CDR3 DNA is TGTGCCAGCAGCTTATCGGTCCCCGGGGAGCTGTTTTTT. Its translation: CASSLSVPGELFF.

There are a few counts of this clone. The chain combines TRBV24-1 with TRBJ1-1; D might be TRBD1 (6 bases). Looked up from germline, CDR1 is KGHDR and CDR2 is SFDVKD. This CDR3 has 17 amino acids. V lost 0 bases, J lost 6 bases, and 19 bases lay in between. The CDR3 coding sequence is TGTGCCACCAGTGATTTGAGGGTTGCAGGGGAGGTAGCTGAAGCTTTCTTT. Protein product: CATSDLRVAGEVAEAFF.

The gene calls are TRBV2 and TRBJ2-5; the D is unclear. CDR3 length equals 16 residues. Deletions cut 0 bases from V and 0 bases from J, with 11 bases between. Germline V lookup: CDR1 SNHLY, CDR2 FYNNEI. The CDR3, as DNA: TGTGCCAGCAGTGAAGCGCTTGGGCAGCACCAAGAGACCCAGTACTTC. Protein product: CASSEALGQHQETQYF.

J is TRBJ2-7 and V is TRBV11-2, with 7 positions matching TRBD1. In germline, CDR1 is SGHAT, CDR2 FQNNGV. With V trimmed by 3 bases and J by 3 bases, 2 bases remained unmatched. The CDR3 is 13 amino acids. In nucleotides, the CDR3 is TGTGCCAGCAGCTTGGGACAGTACTACGAGCAGTACTTC. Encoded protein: CASSLGQYYEQYF.

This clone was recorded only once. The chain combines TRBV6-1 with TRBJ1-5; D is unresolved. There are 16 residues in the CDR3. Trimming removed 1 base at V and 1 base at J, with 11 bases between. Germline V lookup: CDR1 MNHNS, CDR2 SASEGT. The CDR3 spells CASSEGWGWSNQPQHF. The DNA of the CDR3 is TGTGCCAGCAGTGAAGGGTGGGGTTGGAGCAATCAGCCCCAGCATTTT.

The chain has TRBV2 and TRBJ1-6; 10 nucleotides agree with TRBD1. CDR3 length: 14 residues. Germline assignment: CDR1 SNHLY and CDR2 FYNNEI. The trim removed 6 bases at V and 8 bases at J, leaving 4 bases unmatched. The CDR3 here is CASRSGTGDSPLHF. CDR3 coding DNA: TGTGCCAGCAGGTCCGGGACAGGGGATTCACCCCTCCACTTT.

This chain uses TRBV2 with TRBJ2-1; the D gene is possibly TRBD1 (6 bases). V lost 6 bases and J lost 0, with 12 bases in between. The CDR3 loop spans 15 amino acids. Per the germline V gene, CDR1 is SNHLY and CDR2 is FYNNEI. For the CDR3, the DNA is TGTGCCAGCAGGACAGGACAGAGCTCCTACAATGAGCAGTTCTTC. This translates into CASRTGQSSYNEQFF. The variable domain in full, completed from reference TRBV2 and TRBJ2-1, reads EPEVTQTPSHQVTQMGQEVILRCVPISNHLYFYWYRQILGQKVEFLVSFYNNEISEKSEIFDDQFSVERPDGSNFTLKIRSTKLEDSAMYFCASRTGQSSYNEQFFGPGTRLTVL.

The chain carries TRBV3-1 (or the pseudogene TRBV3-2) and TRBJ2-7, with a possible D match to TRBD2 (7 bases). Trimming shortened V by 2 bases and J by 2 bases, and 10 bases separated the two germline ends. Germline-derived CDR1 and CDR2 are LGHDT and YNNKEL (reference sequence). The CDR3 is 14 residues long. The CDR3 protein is CASSQRGGAYEQYF. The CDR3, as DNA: TGTGCCAGCAGCCAAAGAGGGGGGGCCTACGAGCAGTACTTC.

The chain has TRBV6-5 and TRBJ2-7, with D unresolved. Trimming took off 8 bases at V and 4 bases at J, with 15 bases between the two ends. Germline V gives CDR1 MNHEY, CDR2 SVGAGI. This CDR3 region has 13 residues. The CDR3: CASRPRVQYEQYF. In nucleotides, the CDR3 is TGTGCCAGCCGCCCTAGGGTCCAATACGAGCAGTACTTC.

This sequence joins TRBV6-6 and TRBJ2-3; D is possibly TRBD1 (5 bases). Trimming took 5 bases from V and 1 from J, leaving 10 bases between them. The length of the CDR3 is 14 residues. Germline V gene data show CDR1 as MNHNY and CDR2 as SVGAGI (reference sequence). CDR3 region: CASSRKGGTDTQYF. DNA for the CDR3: TGTGCCAGCAGTCGGAAAGGGGGCACAGATACGCAGTATTTT.

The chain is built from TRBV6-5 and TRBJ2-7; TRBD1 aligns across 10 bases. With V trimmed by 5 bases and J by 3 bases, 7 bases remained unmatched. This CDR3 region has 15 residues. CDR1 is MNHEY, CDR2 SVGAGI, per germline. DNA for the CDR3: TGTGCCAGCAGTAACCCGGGACAGGGGTTCTACGAGCAGTACTTC. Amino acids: CASSNPGQGFYEQYF.